These 2 T cell receptor beta chains share one sample of origin, sequenced in a study of blood T cells in healthy people across ages. Primed by a sample-barcoded 5' primer and a J-beta primer mix, a second PCR proceeded for about 7 to 11 cycles. TCRdb recomputed calls from the 5' RACE reads with MiXCR, one row per CDR3 protein. This repertoire shows around 1,500,000 distinct CDR3 sequences, roughly 27% found once; its top ten account for over 7%. Sequencing was carried out using blood. These receptors came from a woman aged 25 to 39 in good health.

In the case of this clonotype: A much larger clonotype is one base distant, so this may be a read error. The chain has TRBV7-2 and TRBJ2-7; 8 bases are shared with TRBD2. CDR3 size: 14 residues. Germline loops: CDR1 SGHTA, CDR2 FQGNSA. V lost 2 bases, J lost 9 bases, and 9 bases stayed unmatched. CDR3 nucleotide sequence: TGTGCCAGCAGCTTAACGCGGGAGGATAAAAGGCAGTACTTC. Protein: CASSLTREDKRQYF.

The CDR3 nucleotides read TGCAGTGCTAGTGATGGGGGGGAGCTGTTTTTT. This encodes CSASDGGELFF. The chain has TRBV20-1 and TRBJ2-2; D gene unclear. The CDR3 runs to 11 residues. V dropped 3 bases and J dropped 8 bases, with 7 bases sitting between them. Germline CDR1 is DFQATT and CDR2 is SNEGSKA (reference sequence).